This T cell receptor (beta chain) comes out of a study of T cell responses to AZD1222 COVID-19 vaccine. The germline CDR1 and CDR2 sequences are MDHEN and SYDVKM. The CDR3 covers 15 residues. Trimming left V 4 bases short and J 0 bases short, with 12 bases between. Profiling relied on immunoSEQ multiplex PCR, and the TCRdb table lists in-frame clones only, not all of them. The profile shows 130,000 to 150,000 clones, around 88% of them singletons. This TCR came from an adult in good health. The V and J genes are TRBV28 and TRBJ1-1, with D possibly TRBD1 on 6 matching bases. Source: peripheral blood, taken on day 0 of AZD1222 vaccination. The CDR3 DNA follows: TGTGCCAGCAGTTACGGGGGCGGGATGAACACTGAAGCTTTCTTT. This sequence encodes CASSYGGGMNTEAFF.